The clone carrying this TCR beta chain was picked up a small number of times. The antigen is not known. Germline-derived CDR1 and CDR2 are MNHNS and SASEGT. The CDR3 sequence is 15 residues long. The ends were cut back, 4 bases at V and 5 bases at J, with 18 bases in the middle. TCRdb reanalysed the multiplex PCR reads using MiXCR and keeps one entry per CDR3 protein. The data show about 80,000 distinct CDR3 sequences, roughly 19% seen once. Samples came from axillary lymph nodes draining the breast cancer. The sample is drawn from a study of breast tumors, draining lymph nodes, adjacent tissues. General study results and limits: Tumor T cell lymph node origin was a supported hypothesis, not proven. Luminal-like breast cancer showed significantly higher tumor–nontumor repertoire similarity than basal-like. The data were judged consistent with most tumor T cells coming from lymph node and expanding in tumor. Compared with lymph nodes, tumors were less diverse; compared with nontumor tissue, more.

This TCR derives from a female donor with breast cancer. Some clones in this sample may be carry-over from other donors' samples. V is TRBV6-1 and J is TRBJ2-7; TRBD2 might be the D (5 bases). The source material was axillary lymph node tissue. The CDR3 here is CASSAAGQRRDEQYF. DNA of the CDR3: TGTGCCAGCAGTGCTGCAGGTCAACGGCGGGACGAGCAGTACTTC.